This TCR beta chain was retrieved from a study of cytomegalovirus exposure and HLA in healthy donors. Study information: Within the Caucasian-associated ancestry cluster were approximately 77% of the approximately 400 genotyped donors.

The PCR ran on 60 Vbeta and 13 Jbeta primers. The data were produced by immunoSEQ multiplex PCR, yet TCRdb's version contains in-frame clones alone and is incomplete. The profile shows about 200,000 clones, roughly 85% of them singletons. Trimming cost V 4 bases and J 5 bases, with 11 bases left between them. The germline CDR1 and CDR2 sequences are SGDLS and YYNGEE. There are 13 residues in the CDR3. Overall study results and limits: The majority of CMV-associated TCR beta chains were reported as apparently HLA-restricted in a later analysis. A missense DCLRE1C variant was associated with V- and J-gene trimming of TCR beta chains in a later analysis, and an independent cohort replicated the association.

A remark on this clone: Its target is not known.

The V and J genes are TRBV9 and TRBJ2-3, with D hard to call. Sequenced material: PBMCs. This clonotype was obtained from a man between 18 and 35 years old in good health and CMV-seronegative. CDR3 in amino acids: CASSLISRDTQYF. CDR3 in DNA: TGTGCCAGCAGCCTCATTTCGAGAGATACGCAGTATTTT.